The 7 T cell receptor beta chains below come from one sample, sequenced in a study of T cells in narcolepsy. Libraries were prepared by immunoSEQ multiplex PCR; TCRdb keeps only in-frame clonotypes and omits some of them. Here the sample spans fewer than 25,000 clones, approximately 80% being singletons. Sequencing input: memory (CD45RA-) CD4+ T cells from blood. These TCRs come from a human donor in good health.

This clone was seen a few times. CDR3 sequence: CASSLAQGFEQYF. Written as DNA, the CDR3 is TGTGCCAGCAGCTTAGCGCAAGGGTTCGAGCAGTACTTC. V gene TRBV7-2 combines with J gene TRBJ2-7; D uncertain. The V end lost 0 bases, the J end lost 6 bases, and 9 bases lay between the germline ends. Germline-derived CDR1 and CDR2 are SGHTA and FQGNSA. The CDR3 is 13 residues long.

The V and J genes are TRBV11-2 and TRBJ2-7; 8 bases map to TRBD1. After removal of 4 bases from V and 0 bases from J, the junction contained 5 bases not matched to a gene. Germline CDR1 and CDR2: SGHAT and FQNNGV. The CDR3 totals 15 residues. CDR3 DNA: TGTGCCAGCAGCTATAACAGGGGGAGCTCCTACGAGCAGTACTTC. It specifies CASSYNRGSSYEQYF.

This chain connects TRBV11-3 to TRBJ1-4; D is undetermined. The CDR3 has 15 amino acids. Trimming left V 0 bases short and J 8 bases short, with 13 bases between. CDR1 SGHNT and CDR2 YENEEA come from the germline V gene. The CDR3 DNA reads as TGTGCCAGCAGCTTAGATCCCCAGCTGGGAGAAAAACTGTTTTTT. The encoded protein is CASSLDPQLGEKLFF. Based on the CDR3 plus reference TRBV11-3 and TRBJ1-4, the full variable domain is EAGVVQSPRYKIIEKKQPVAFWCNPISGHNTLYWYLQNLGQGPELLIRYENEEAVDDSQLPKDRFSAERLKGVDSTLKIQPAELGDSAVYLCASSLDPQLGEKLFFGSGTQLSVL.

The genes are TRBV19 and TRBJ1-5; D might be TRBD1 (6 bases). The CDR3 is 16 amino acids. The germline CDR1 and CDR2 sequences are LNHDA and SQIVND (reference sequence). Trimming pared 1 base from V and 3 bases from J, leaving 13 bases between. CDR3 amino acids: CASSIARSGANQPQHF. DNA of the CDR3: TGTGCCAGTAGTATAGCCAGGTCAGGGGCCAATCAGCCCCAGCATTTT.

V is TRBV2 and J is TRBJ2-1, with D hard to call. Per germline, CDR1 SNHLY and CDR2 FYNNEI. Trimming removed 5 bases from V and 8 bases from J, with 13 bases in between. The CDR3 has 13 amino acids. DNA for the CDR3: TGTGCCAGCAGTTCCTTTGGTTCCTATGAGCAGTTCTTC. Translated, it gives CASSSFGSYEQFF.

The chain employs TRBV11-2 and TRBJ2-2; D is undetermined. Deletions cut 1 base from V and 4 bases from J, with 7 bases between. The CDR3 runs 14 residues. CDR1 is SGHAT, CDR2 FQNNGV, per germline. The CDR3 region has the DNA TGTGCCAGCAGCTTAGCCACCCTCACCGGGGAGCTGTTTTTT. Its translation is CASSLATLTGELFF.

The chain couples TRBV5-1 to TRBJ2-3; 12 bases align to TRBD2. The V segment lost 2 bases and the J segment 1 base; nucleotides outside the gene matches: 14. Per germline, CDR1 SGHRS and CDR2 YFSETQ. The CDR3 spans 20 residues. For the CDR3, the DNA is TGCGCCAGCAGCTTTAAGCCTAGCGGGGGGGCCCAGGTAGGCACAGATACGCAGTATTTT. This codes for CASSFKPSGGAQVGTDTQYF.